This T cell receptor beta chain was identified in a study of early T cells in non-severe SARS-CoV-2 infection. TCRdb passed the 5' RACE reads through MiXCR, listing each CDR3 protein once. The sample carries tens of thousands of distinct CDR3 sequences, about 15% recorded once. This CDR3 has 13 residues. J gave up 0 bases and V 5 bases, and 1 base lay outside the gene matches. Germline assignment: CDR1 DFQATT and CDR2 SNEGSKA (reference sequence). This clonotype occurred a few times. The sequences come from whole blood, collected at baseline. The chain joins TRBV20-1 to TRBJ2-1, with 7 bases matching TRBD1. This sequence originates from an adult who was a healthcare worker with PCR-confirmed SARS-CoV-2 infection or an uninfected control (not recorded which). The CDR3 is CSARTGSYNEQFF. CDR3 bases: TGCAGTGCTCGGACAGGCTCCTACAATGAGCAGTTCTTC.